The sequence of this T cell receptor (beta chain) was determined in a study of CD8+CD57+ T cells in acquired aplastic anemia. Study outcomes and limitations: Comparison of patients with controls identified about 27 shared CD8+ CDR3 sequences.

The CDR3 is 13 amino acids. V lost 4 bases and J 1 base, leaving 7 bases between the germline ends. Germline V gene sequence: CDR1 LNHDA, CDR2 SQIVND (reference sequence). Genomic DNA acted as the template from which TCR beta VDJ combination and CDR3 sequence profiling were carried out. MiXCR, applied by TCRdb to the reads, yields one record per CDR3 protein. The sample has about 160,000 distinct CDR3 sequences; 40% to 50% are singletons. Only patients with CD8+CD57+ cell expansion on flow cytometry were chosen for sequencing. Patients were treatment-naive when blood was sampled. A few counts support this clonotype. Its specificity is not known.

The sequenced sample was sorted CD4+, CD8+, or CD8+CD57+ T cells (not recorded which) from PBMCs. The chain recombines TRBV19 with TRBJ1-1; D unclear. This sequence was found in a human donor with aplastic anemia. The CDR3: CASSTDENTEAFF. Here the CDR3 DNA reads TGTGCCAGTAGTACCGACGAGAACACTGAAGCTTTCTTT.